This T cell receptor (beta chain) was sequenced for a study of blood T cell repertoires in COVID-19. V lost 1 base and J 2 bases, leaving 12 bases between the germline ends. The CDR3 totals 15 residues. The germline V gene encodes CDR1 SGHRS and CDR2 YFSETQ. Many counts were recorded for this clone. The table came from immunoSEQ multiplex PCR; TCRdb's copy has only in-frame clones and leaves some out. This sample has more than 110,000 clones, with about four fifths found just once. The chain recombines TRBV5-1 with TRBJ1-2, with D perhaps TRBD1 (5 bases). The specimen sequenced was peripheral blood. This clonotype was sampled from a human donor in a cohort sampled during active COVID-19. CDR3 residues: CASSLILGQNYGYTF. CDR3 DNA sequence: TGCGCCAGCAGCTTGATCTTGGGGCAGAACTATGGCTACACCTTC.